The 30 T cell receptor beta chains below all came from one sample that was sequenced in a study of PD-1 blockade in classical Hodgkin lymphoma. The time point denotes: cycle 4 day 1 (C4D1), after 6 weeks of nivolumab. All the patients suffered relapse after autologous stem cell transplantation, and brentuximab vedotin exposure differed. The data were produced by immunoSEQ multiplex PCR, yet TCRdb's version contains in-frame clones alone and is incomplete. This sample has roughly 96,000 clones, with about 92% found just once. The source was peripheral blood mononuclear cells (PBMCs), collected before the fourth cycle of nivolumab. These receptor sequences come from a human donor with classical Hodgkin lymphoma.

There are a few counts of this clone. V is TRBV7-9 and J is TRBJ1-1, with TRBD1 identical over 12 bases. Germline V lookup: CDR1 SEHNR, CDR2 FQNEAQ (reference sequence). V shed 6 bases and J 5 bases; nucleotides not matched to a gene: 1. The CDR3 has 13 amino acids. The CDR3 DNA is TGTGCCAGCAGGGGACAGGGGGCAACTGAAGCTTTCTTT. Its protein product is CASRGQGATEAFF.

V is TRBV13 and J is TRBJ1-1; TRBD1 matches at 7 bases. V trimming: 5 bases; J trimming: 0 bases; junction bases outside the gene matches: 6. CDR3 size: 15 residues. Looked up from germline, CDR1 is PRHDT and CDR2 is FYEKMQ (reference sequence). The CDR3 DNA reads TGTGCCAGCAGCCCGGGACAGCTGATGAACACTGAAGCTTTCTTT. Translation gives CASSPGQLMNTEAFF.

This rearrangement joins TRBV13 to TRBJ2-7; 8 bases line up with TRBD1. V lost 5 bases to trimming and J lost 2 bases; unmatched junction nucleotides: 8. This CDR3 has 15 amino acids. The germline gives CDR1 PRHDT, CDR2 FYEKMQ (reference sequence). The CDR3 coding sequence is TGTGCCAGCAGCCCCCGGACAGGGTCTCCCTACGAGCAGTACTTC. Amino acid sequence: CASSPRTGSPYEQYF.

The V gene is TRBV30, the J gene TRBJ1-2; D gene uncertain. Germline-derived CDR1 and CDR2 are GTSNPN and SVGIG (reference sequence). The CDR3 is 16 residues long. Trimming shortened V by 2 bases and J by 2 bases, and 18 bases separated the two germline ends. The CDR3: CAWSPSLGSSNYGYTF. In DNA form, the CDR3 reads TGTGCCTGGAGTCCTTCATTGGGCAGCTCCAACTATGGCTACACCTTC.

The V and J genes are TRBV28 and TRBJ1-3; 9 nucleotides line up with TRBD1. This CDR3 comprises 17 residues. V lost 9 bases to trimming and J lost 4 bases; unmatched junction nucleotides: 16. In germline, CDR1 is MDHEN, CDR2 SYDVKM. CDR3 amino acids: CASRSWAGTGNGNTIYF. CDR3 bases: TGTGCCAGTCGATCGTGGGCCGGGACAGGGAACGGAAACACCATATATTTT.

The V gene is TRBV27, the J gene TRBJ2-6; 7 bases align to TRBD2. Germline V gene sequence: CDR1 MNHEY, CDR2 SMNVEV (reference sequence). Trimming at V came to 7 bases and at J to 3 bases, leaving 6 bases not matched to a gene. The CDR3 is 15 residues long. The CDR3 region is CASTSAGDGANVLTF. In nucleotides, the CDR3 is TGTGCCAGCACTTCCGCGGGGGATGGGGCCAACGTCCTGACTTTC. Drawing the rest from reference TRBV27 and TRBJ2-6, the complete variable domain is EAQVTQNPRYLITVTGKKLTVTCSQNMNHEYMSWYRQDPGLGLRQIYYSMNVEVTDKGDVPEGYKVSRKEKRNFPLILESPSPNQTSLYFCASTSAGDGANVLTFGAGSRLTVL.

This chain uses TRBV21-1 with TRBJ2-2; TRBD2 is the table's D call and was not checked against the DNA. TRBV21-1 is recorded as a pseudogene. The CDR3 extends over 14 amino acids. The CDR3 region is CASSKDRVTGELFF. DNA for the CDR3: TGTGCCAGCAGCAAAGATCGGGTAACCGGGGAGCTGTTTTTT.

This CDR3 reads CASRTGHGSEKLFF. The CDR3 nucleotides read TGTGCCAGCAGAACCGGACACGGTTCCGAAAAACTGTTTTTT. The V call is TRBV2, the J call TRBJ1-4; possible D gene TRBD1, 5 bases. The germline gives CDR1 SNHLY, CDR2 FYNNEI. This CDR3 comprises 14 residues. V gave up 6 bases and J gave up 8 bases, with 16 bases separating them.

The chain is built from TRBV2 and TRBJ2-2, with TRBD1 identical over 10 bases. J gave up 4 bases and V 2 bases, and 1 base lay outside the gene matches. Germline lookup yields CDR1 SNHLY and CDR2 FYNNEI. The CDR3 is 15 residues long. The CDR3 region is CASSERTGGTGELFF. Written as DNA, the CDR3 is TGTGCCAGCAGTGAACGGACAGGGGGCACCGGGGAGCTGTTTTTT.

The rearrangement joins TRBV5-6 to TRBJ2-7, with D tentatively TRBD2 (5 bases). The CDR3 consists of 12 residues. Deletions cut 4 bases from V and 3 bases from J, with 8 bases between. CDR1 and CDR2 (germline): SGHDT, YYEEEE. CDR3 nucleotides: TGTGCCAGCAGCACGGGGTTCTACGAGCAGTACTTC. As protein: CASSTGFYEQYF.

V gene TRBV5-1 combines with J gene TRBJ1-1; D is perhaps TRBD1 (6 bases). The CDR3 consists of 14 residues. V was clipped by 4 bases and J by 5 bases, with 15 bases between them. Per germline, CDR1 SGHRS and CDR2 YFSETQ. CDR3 nucleotide sequence: TGCGCCAGCAGCATGATCACAGGGCTGACTGAAGCTTTCTTT. Translated: CASSMITGLTEAFF.

Concerning this clone itself: The junction departs from the called germline gene at one end, perhaps through a read error. V and J are TRBV2 and TRBJ1-5; 8 positions agree with TRBD1. Germline values: CDR1 SNHLY, CDR2 FYNNEI. CDR3 length: 11 amino acids. In DNA form, the CDR3 reads TGTGCCAGCAGAAGGGACAGGCGCCAAGATTTT. This sequence encodes CASRRDRRQDF.

This chain joins TRBV7-9 and TRBJ2-7; D gene uncertain. Germline CDR1 and CDR2: SEHNR and FQNEAQ (reference sequence). Trimming cost V 5 bases and J 6 bases, with 8 bases left between them. This CDR3 comprises 11 residues. The CDR3 sequence is CASSVEAEQYF. CDR3 bases: TGTGCCAGCAGCGTAGAGGCCGAGCAGTACTTC.

The rearrangement joins TRBV25-1 to TRBJ2-7, with D tentatively TRBD1 or TRBD2 (5 bases each). This CDR3 is 15 amino acids long. Germline V gives CDR1 MGHDK, CDR2 SYGVNS. The V gene lost 3 bases and the J gene lost 11 bases, with 23 bases spanning the gap. The CDR3 loop is CASSEEVDNLRRKYF. The CDR3 coding sequence is TGTGCCAGCAGTGAGGAGGTGGACAATCTACGAAGAAAGTACTTC.

V usage is TRBV4-1 and J usage is TRBJ2-3; a possible D gene is TRBD2 (5 bases). The germline CDR1 and CDR2 sequences are MGHRA and YSYEKL. Trimming removed 4 bases from V and 2 bases from J, with 16 bases in between. The CDR3 is made up of 16 amino acids. The DNA for the CDR3 is TGCGCCAGCAGCCGCGGACCCTCGAGGGACACAGATACGCAGTATTTT. This translates into CASSRGPSRDTDTQYF.

V gene TRBV30 combines with J gene TRBJ2-7, with a tentative D call TRBD2 (6 bases). This CDR3 region has 13 residues. Germline V gene data show CDR1 as GTSNPN and CDR2 as SVGIG (reference sequence). V was clipped by 2 bases and J by 4 bases, with 12 bases between them. The CDR3 DNA sequence: TGTGCCTGGAGTCCCGCGGGAATATACGAGCAGTACTTC. As protein: CAWSPAGIYEQYF.

The chain has TRBV5-1 and TRBJ1-2; possibly TRBD1 for D (6 bases). Germline assignment: CDR1 SGHRS and CDR2 YFSETQ. This CDR3 spans 13 amino acids. The V and J ends lost 3 bases and 8 bases respectively, with 14 bases between them. The chain's CDR3 is CASSSSTGFGYTF. CDR3 bases: TGCGCCAGCAGCTCCTCGACAGGTTTCGGCTACACCTTC.

V is TRBV5-6 and J is TRBJ2-3, with a weak D call TRBD1 (6 bases). Germline V gene data show CDR1 as SGHDT and CDR2 as YYEEEE. This CDR3 has 13 residues. With 4 bases removed from V and 9 bases from J, the gap between germline ends came to 15 bases. The CDR3 reads CASSLGKGETQYF. Here the CDR3 DNA reads TGTGCCAGCAGCCTGGGAAAGGGGGAGACGCAGTATTTT.

The genes are TRBV27 and TRBJ2-3; TRBD1 is a possible D gene (6 bases). This CDR3 is 15 amino acids long. Trimming pared 6 bases from V and 0 bases from J, leaving 13 bases between. The germline V gene encodes CDR1 MNHEY and CDR2 SMNVEV (reference sequence). The CDR3 sequence: CASRHRTASTDTQYF. DNA of the CDR3: TGTGCCAGCAGACATAGGACAGCTAGCACAGATACGCAGTATTTT.

The chain is built from TRBV4-1 and TRBJ2-7, with TRBD2 matching over 13 bases. Trimming at V came to 0 bases and at J to 6 bases, leaving 5 bases not matched to a gene. This CDR3 spans 16 amino acids. Germline CDR1 reads MGHRA; CDR2 reads YSYEKL. The CDR3 DNA follows: TGCGCCAGCAGCCAAGAAGGACTAGCGGGAGTCGTCGAGCAGTACTTC. Amino acids: CASSQEGLAGVVEQYF.

J is TRBJ2-2 and V is TRBV7-9; 7 positions agree with TRBD1. The CDR3 loop spans 15 amino acids. Germline V gives CDR1 SEHNR, CDR2 FQNEAQ (reference sequence). V was clipped by 4 bases and J by 4 bases; unmatched bases: 6. The CDR3 sequence is CASSSQGPGTGELFF. In DNA, the CDR3 is TGTGCCAGCAGCTCACAGGGGCCGGGCACCGGGGAGCTGTTTTTT.

This clone was detected a few times. The chain uses TRBV30 and TRBJ1-1, with D possibly TRBD1 on 6 matching bases. V lost 5 bases, J lost 6 bases, and 10 bases lay in between. The germline V gene has CDR1 GTSNPN and CDR2 SVGIG (reference sequence). This CDR3 has 11 residues. CDR3 amino acids: CAWQQGSEAFF. The CDR3 DNA is TGTGCCTGGCAACAGGGATCTGAAGCTTTCTTT.

The chain uses TRBV4-1 and TRBJ1-1, with D unresolved. Per germline, CDR1 MGHRA and CDR2 YSYEKL. This CDR3 has 14 amino acids. Trimming pared 3 bases from V and 0 bases from J, leaving 8 bases between. The chain's CDR3 is CASSHPALNTEAFF. The CDR3 DNA is TGCGCCAGCAGCCACCCCGCACTGAACACTGAAGCTTTCTTT.

The chain joins TRBV6-1 to TRBJ1-5; D uncertain. The germline V and J ends were trimmed by 3 bases and 7 bases, with 10 bases remaining between them. The germline CDR1 and CDR2 sequences are MNHNS and SASEGT. The CDR3 is 13 residues long. CDR3 protein: CASSDGRRQPQHF. For the CDR3, the DNA is TGTGCCAGCAGTGACGGTAGGAGGCAGCCCCAGCATTTT.

The J gene is TRBJ2-3, the V gene TRBV10-2; 10 bases are a match to TRBD2. CDR1 is WSHSY, CDR2 SAAADI, per germline. This CDR3 has 15 amino acids. Trimming took 10 bases from V and 5 from J; bases not matched to a gene: 12. DNA of the CDR3: TGCGCCACCGGCCAGCGGGAGGGGGTAGGAGATACGCAGTATTTT. Translating gives CATGQREGVGDTQYF.

The chain recombines TRBV15 with TRBJ1-3, with a tentative D call TRBD1 (5 bases). Trimming took off 5 bases at V and 2 bases at J, with 16 bases between the two ends. CDR1 is LNHNV, CDR2 YYDKDF, per germline (reference sequence). CDR3 size: 16 residues. CDR3 sequence (DNA): TGTGCCACCAGCCGCAGAACGGGACCCACTGGAAACACCATATATTTT. Translation gives CATSRRTGPTGNTIYF.

This clone is a singleton in its sample. DNA of the CDR3: TGCGCCAGCAGCTTTATTGCGGGACAGGGGGCCACTGAAGCTTTCTTT. It translates to CASSFIAGQGATEAFF. The chain is built from TRBV5-1 and TRBJ1-1; 12 nucleotides agree with TRBD1. This CDR3 is built from 16 residues. Germline values: CDR1 SGHRS, CDR2 YFSETQ. The trim removed 2 bases at V and 4 bases at J, leaving 6 bases unmatched.

The chain combines TRBV11-3 with TRBJ2-2; 11 positions match TRBD2. Germline loops: CDR1 SGHNT, CDR2 YENEEA. The CDR3 is 16 residues long. With V trimmed by 4 bases and J by 7 bases, 8 bases remained unmatched. The chain's CDR3 is CASSYGLAGQVGELFF. As DNA, the CDR3 is TGTGCCAGCAGCTACGGACTAGCGGGTCAAGTCGGGGAGCTGTTTTTT.

The V call is TRBV7-2, the J call TRBJ2-7; a weak D match, TRBD2 (6 bases). Germline values: CDR1 SGHTA, CDR2 FQGNSA. V dropped 6 bases and J dropped 0 bases, with 12 bases sitting between them. The CDR3 extends over 14 amino acids. The CDR3 nucleotides read TGTGCCAGCAGTAAGGCGGGGAGCTCCTACGAGCAGTACTTC. Translating it yields CASSKAGSSYEQYF.

The J gene is TRBJ2-7, the V gene TRBV2; D possibly matches TRBD1 or TRBD2 (5 bases each). Trimming took off 8 bases at V and 5 bases at J, with 13 bases between the two ends. From germline, CDR1 is SNHLY and CDR2 FYNNEI. The CDR3 extends over 12 amino acids. The CDR3: CASYEGTNEQYF. Written as DNA, the CDR3 is TGTGCCAGCTACGAGGGGACCAACGAGCAGTACTTC.